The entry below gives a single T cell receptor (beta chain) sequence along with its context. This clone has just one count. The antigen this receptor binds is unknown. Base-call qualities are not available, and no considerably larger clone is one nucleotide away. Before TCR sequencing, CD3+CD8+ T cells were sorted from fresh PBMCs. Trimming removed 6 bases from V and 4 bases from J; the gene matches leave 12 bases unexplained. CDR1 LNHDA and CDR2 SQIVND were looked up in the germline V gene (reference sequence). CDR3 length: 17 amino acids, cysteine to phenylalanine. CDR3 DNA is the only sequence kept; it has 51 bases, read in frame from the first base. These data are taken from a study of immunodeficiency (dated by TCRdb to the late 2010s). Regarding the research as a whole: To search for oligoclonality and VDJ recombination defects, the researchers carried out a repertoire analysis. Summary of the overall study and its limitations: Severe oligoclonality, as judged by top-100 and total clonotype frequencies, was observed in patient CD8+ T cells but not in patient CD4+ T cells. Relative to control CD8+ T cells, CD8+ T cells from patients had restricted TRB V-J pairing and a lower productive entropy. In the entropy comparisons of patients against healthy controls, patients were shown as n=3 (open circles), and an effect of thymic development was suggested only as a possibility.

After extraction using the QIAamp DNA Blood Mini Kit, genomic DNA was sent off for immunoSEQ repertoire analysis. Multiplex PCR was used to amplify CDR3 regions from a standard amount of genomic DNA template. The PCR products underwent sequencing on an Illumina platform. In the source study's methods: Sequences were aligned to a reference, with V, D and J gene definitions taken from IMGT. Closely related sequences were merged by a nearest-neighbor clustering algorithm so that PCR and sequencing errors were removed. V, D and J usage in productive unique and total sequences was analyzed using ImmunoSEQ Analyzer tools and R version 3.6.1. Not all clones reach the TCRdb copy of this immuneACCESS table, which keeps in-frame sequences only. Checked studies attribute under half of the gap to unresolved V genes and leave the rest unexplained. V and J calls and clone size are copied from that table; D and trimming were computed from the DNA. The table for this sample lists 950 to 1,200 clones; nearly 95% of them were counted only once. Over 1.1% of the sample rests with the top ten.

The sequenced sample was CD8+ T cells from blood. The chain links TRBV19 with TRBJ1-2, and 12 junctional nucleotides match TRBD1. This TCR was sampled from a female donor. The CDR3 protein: CASSELAGTGGFYGYTF. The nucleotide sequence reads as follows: TGTGCCAGTAGCGAATTGGCCGGGACAGGGGGCTTCTATGGCTACACCTTC.